The rows below give T cell receptor beta chains drawn from one sample of a study of T cells in Graves' hyperthyroidism and ophthalmopathy. From the multiplex PCR reads, TCRdb called clonotypes with MiXCR, one entry per CDR3 protein. This sample has almost 500,000 distinct CDR3 sequences; about 20% occur once, and the top ten carry under 55%. Sequenced input: blood. All receptors derive from a woman between 70 and 85 years old with Graves' ophthalmopathy. Both conserved end residues are trimmed from each CDR3. The D gene is left open where the match is weak.

>.|TRBV3-1|TRBJ2-2
ASSQNPGELF
>TRBD1|TRBV20-1|.
SARDIRTGGTEQF
>.|TRBV29-1|TRBJ1-1
SVDREMGTEAF
>.|TRBV11-2|TRBJ2-5
ASSFRLLYY
>.|TRBV7-9|TRBJ1-5
ASSLAAGGSNQPQH
>TRBD2|TRBV3-1|TRBJ2-5
ASSQDPTSGSMETQY
>TRBD2|TRBV28|TRBJ2-7
ASSYGRASGRFEQY
>.|TRBV29-1|TRBJ1-1
SVGGILRESF
>TRBD2|TRBV11-2|TRBJ2-1
ASSPGLAGEGEQF
>.|TRBV30|TRBJ1-6
AWNRVGGPLH
>.|TRBV20-1|TRBJ2-7
SVDGSYEQY
>.|TRBV7-2|TRBJ2-1
ASSLVAGSSYNEQF
>.|TRBV12-3/TRBV12-4|TRBJ2-1
ASSLIGSYNEQF
>.|TRBV10-3|TRBJ1-5
AISESMGKQPQH
>.|TRBV7-9|TRBJ1-1
ASSLGETEAF
>.|TRBV7-9|TRBJ2-3
AEGRGQTDTQY